Sequencing of this T cell receptor beta chain was carried out in a study of regulatory T cells in long-lasting Graves disease. Study details: Newly diagnosed Graves' patients had taken antithyroid drugs under 3 months. Whole-study results and caveats: Among the persistent patients, 2,500 to 3,000 public clonotypes were shared, more than the roughly 970 shared among new patients. Persistent disease favored TRBV28, TRBJ1-2 and TRBJ2-5.

As concerns this clonotype: Its antigen is undetermined.

Assembly of TCR beta libraries relied on iRepertoire HTBI primers together with Arm-PCR of CDR3 regions. TCRdb analysed the multiplex PCR reads with MiXCR anew, one entry per CDR3 protein. This table has approximately 210,000 distinct CDR3 sequences, 15% to 20% appearing once. CDR3 length equals 15 residues. From germline, CDR1 is SGHTA and CDR2 FQGNSA. Specified time point: newly diagnosed GD, antithyroid drugs for less than 3 months. The TCR library was made from RNA extracted from PBMCs. Sequenced material: peripheral blood mononuclear cells (PBMCs), taken at new diagnosis, from a patient treated with antithyroid drugs. V is TRBV7-2 and J is TRBJ2-3; 13 bases match TRBD2. Gene TRBJ2-5 matches the end of the DNA better, so the J call may be wrong. This TCR was recovered from a female donor with Graves disease. Here the CDR3 DNA reads TGTGCCAGCAGCAAGGGACTAGCGGGAAGAGAGACCCAGTACTTC. The encoded protein is CASSKGLAGRETQYF.